These 15 T cell receptor beta chains were all obtained from the same sample, sequenced in a study of blood T cells in healthy people across ages. Primed by a sample-barcoded 5' primer and a J-beta primer mix, a second PCR proceeded for 7 to 11 cycles. TCRdb ran MiXCR on the 5' RACE reads and lists one entry per CDR3 protein. The table lists around 1,800,000 distinct CDR3 sequences, 39% of them singletons. Sequencing input: blood. The receptors were sampled from a human donor in good health.

This clonotype was seen a few times. The chain carries TRBV6-1 and TRBJ1-2; D ambiguous. Trimming cost V 1 base and J 4 bases, with 10 bases left between them. The CDR3 has 14 amino acids. The V gene's germline CDR1 is MNHNS and CDR2 SASEGT. CDR3 region: CASSEVPSLYGYTF. CDR3 bases: TGTGCCAGCAGTGAAGTCCCAAGTCTCTATGGCTACACCTTC.

In its sample, this clonotype was seen once. V is TRBV7-9 and J is TRBJ2-3, with 8 nucleotides matching TRBD1. CDR1 SEHNR and CDR2 FQNEAQ come from the germline V gene (reference sequence). The CDR3 totals 15 residues. With 5 bases clipped from V and 3 bases from J, the junction kept 7 bases outside the gene matches. This CDR3 is CASSITGGLTDTQYF. The CDR3 bases are TGTGCCAGCAGCATTACAGGGGGACTGACAGATACGCAGTATTTT.

The chain couples TRBV5-1 to TRBJ1-1; 9 bases fit TRBD1. Per germline, CDR1 SGHRS and CDR2 YFSETQ. The CDR3 runs to 15 residues. The junction had 5 bases not matched to a gene; V was cut back by 2 bases and J by 3 bases. This CDR3 is CASSFGDRVYTEAFF. In nucleotides, the CDR3 is TGCGCCAGCAGCTTCGGGGACAGGGTCTACACTGAAGCTTTCTTT.

The chain is built from TRBV5-5 and TRBJ1-4, with 8 positions matching TRBD1. This CDR3 spans 15 amino acids. V was pared by 2 bases and J by 6 bases, with 6 bases of the junction left unmatched. Germline CDR1 and CDR2: SGHKS and YYEKEE (reference sequence). CDR3 sequence: CASSFRTGPYEKLFF. As DNA, the CDR3 is TGTGCCAGCAGCTTTCGGACAGGGCCCTATGAAAAACTGTTTTTT. The full variable domain, rest sourced from reference TRBV5-5 and TRBJ1-4, is DAGVTQSPTHLIKTRGQQVTLRCSPISGHKSVSWYQQVLGQGPQFIFQYYEKEERGRGNFPDRFSARQFPNYSSELNVNALLLGDSALYLCASSFRTGPYEKLFFGSGTQLSVL.

The rearrangement uses TRBV7-2 and TRBJ2-3, with 10 bases lining up with TRBD1. J lost 5 bases, V lost 1 base, and 0 bases had no gene match. Germline V gene data show CDR1 as SGHTA and CDR2 as FQGNSA. The CDR3 has 14 amino acids. The chain's CDR3 is CASSLGTGGDTQYF. The CDR3 bases are TGTGCCAGCAGCTTAGGGACAGGGGGAGATACGCAGTATTTT.

Comments on this clonotype: At one boundary the junction diverges from the germline segment, which might be a read error. The chain links TRBV11-3 to TRBJ2-3; D may be TRBD1 (6 bases). Germline V gene sequence: CDR1 SGHNT, CDR2 YENEEA. The CDR3 has 14 amino acids. CDR3 in amino acids: CACSFRTAVDTQYF. CDR3 DNA: TGTGCCTGCAGCTTCCGGACAGCTGTAGATACGCAGTATTTT.

The chain carries TRBV20-1 and TRBJ2-1; 8 nucleotides agree with TRBD2. Germline V gives CDR1 DFQATT, CDR2 SNEGSKA (reference sequence). Trimming took 3 bases from V and 4 from J; bases not matched to a gene: 11. CDR3 length equals 16 residues. The CDR3, as DNA: TGCAGTGCTAGGGGCTTAGCGGCGGGGGGTTACAATGAGCAGTTCTTC. Translated: CSARGLAAGGYNEQFF.

V and J are TRBV7-8 and TRBJ1-5; D is unclear. V was cut by 5 bases and J by 11 bases, with 25 bases left in between. The germline V gene encodes CDR1 SGHVS and CDR2 FQNEAQ. There are 16 residues in the CDR3. This chain's CDR3 is CASSARSAPDVSAQHF. CDR3 in DNA: TGTGCCAGCAGCGCAAGAAGCGCCCCGGACGTATCAGCCCAGCATTTT.

The V call is TRBV28, the J call TRBJ2-3; 11 bases are a match to TRBD1. Germline CDR1 is MDHEN and CDR2 is SYDVKM. CDR3 length: 14 residues. V was pared by 2 bases and J by 8 bases, with 3 bases of the junction left unmatched. DNA of the CDR3: TGTGCCAGCAGTTTAACGGGACAGGGGGGTACGCAGTATTTT. Protein: CASSLTGQGGTQYF.

The chain carries TRBV6-2 or TRBV6-3 and TRBJ2-7; the D gene could be TRBD1 or TRBD2 (5 bases each). V shed 2 bases and J shed 0 bases, with 8 bases lying between them. This CDR3 spans 14 amino acids. Germline lookup yields CDR1 MNHEY and CDR2 SVGEGT. The CDR3 sequence: CASSYMGDSYEQYF. The CDR3 DNA is TGTGCCAGCAGTTACATGGGGGACTCCTACGAGCAGTACTTC.

J is TRBJ1-2 and V is TRBV19; a possible D gene is TRBD1 (5 bases). Germline assignment: CDR1 LNHDA and CDR2 SQIVND (reference sequence). The CDR3 runs 18 residues. The V end was cut by 7 bases, the J end by 2 bases, with 26 bases between. DNA for the CDR3: TGTGCCAGTATTGCCGAAGCAGGGTATATAGACCAAAACTATGGCTACACCTTC. Its translation is CASIAEAGYIDQNYGYTF.

This sequence joins TRBV20-1 and TRBJ1-5, with D uncertain. V shed 3 bases and J shed 0 bases, with 9 bases lying between them. Germline assignment: CDR1 DFQATT and CDR2 SNEGSKA (reference sequence). The CDR3 is 14 residues long. Here the CDR3 DNA reads TGCAGTGCTAGGCGCCGTTATAGCAATCAGCCCCAGCATTTT. As protein: CSARRRYSNQPQHF.

The chain combines TRBV5-6 with TRBJ1-5; a weak D match, TRBD1 (5 bases). The CDR3 spans 14 residues. V was clipped by 6 bases and J by 6 bases, with 16 bases between them. Per germline, CDR1 SGHDT and CDR2 YYEEEE. CDR3 coding DNA: TGTGCCAGCACCCAAAAGGGGAGGGCTCAGCCCCAGCATTTT. Its protein product is CASTQKGRAQPQHF.

A few counts support this clonotype. Here the CDR3 reads CASSQQGAVEKLFF. The CDR3 DNA sequence: TGTGCCAGTAGTCAACAGGGGGCCGTTGAAAAACTGTTTTTT. The rearrangement links TRBV19 to TRBJ1-4, with TRBD1 matching over 9 bases. Trimming removed 5 bases from V and 7 bases from J; junction bases left unmatched: 5. CDR3 size: 14 residues. The germline V gene encodes CDR1 LNHDA and CDR2 SQIVND (reference sequence).

This sequence joins TRBV3-1 and TRBJ2-5, with D possibly being TRBD2 (5 bases). The V and J ends lost 5 bases and 6 bases respectively, with 19 bases between them. This CDR3 spans 15 amino acids. From germline, CDR1 is LGHDT and CDR2 YNNKEL (reference sequence). DNA of the CDR3: TGTGCCAGCAGCTTACCACTAGTAGGTCTGAAGACCCAGTACTTC. The encoded protein is CASSLPLVGLKTQYF.